These 21 T cell receptor beta chains originate from one sample sequenced in a study of blood T cell repertoires in COVID-19. The table came from immunoSEQ multiplex PCR; TCRdb's copy has only in-frame clones and leaves some out. Among hundreds of thousands of clones listed, 80% to 90% were seen once. Sequences were obtained from peripheral blood. All receptors come from a woman aged 25 to 39 with active or convalescent COVID-19.

This chain uses TRBV5-1 with TRBJ2-1; D may be TRBD1 (6 bases). Trimming cost V 0 bases and J 6 bases, with 10 bases left between them. The CDR3 loop spans 14 amino acids. Germline CDR1 and CDR2: SGHRS and YFSETQ. The CDR3 sequence is CASSLGQELNEQFF. CDR3 sequence (DNA): TGCGCCAGCAGCTTGGGACAGGAGCTCAATGAGCAGTTCTTC.

In DNA, the CDR3 is TGTGCCAGCAGTGGACAGGGGGCGAGTGAAAAACTGTTTTTT. This codes for CASSGQGASEKLFF. The chain has TRBV25-1 and TRBJ1-4; 10 positions agree with TRBD1. Germline V gene data show CDR1 as MGHDK and CDR2 as SYGVNS. With V trimmed by 4 bases and J by 7 bases, 3 bases remained unmatched. CDR3 length equals 14 residues.

The chain recombines TRBV11-2 with TRBJ2-5; the D gene is possibly TRBD2 (5 bases). Trimming left V 1 base short and J 0 bases short, with 9 bases between. This CDR3 spans 15 amino acids. Germline CDR1 SGHAT, CDR2 FQNNGV. This CDR3 is CASSLGEADQETQYF. CDR3 nucleotide sequence: TGTGCCAGCAGCTTAGGAGAAGCGGACCAAGAGACCCAGTACTTC.

The chain uses TRBV2 and TRBJ2-7; the match to TRBD2 covers 7 bases. The CDR3 totals 15 residues. V was pared by 3 bases and J by 2 bases, with 7 bases of the junction left unmatched. Looked up from germline, CDR1 is SNHLY and CDR2 is FYNNEI. This chain's CDR3 is CASSEREKTTYEQYF. The CDR3 coding sequence is TGTGCCAGCAGTGAGCGGGAGAAAACCACCTACGAGCAGTACTTC.

The chain is built from TRBV19 and TRBJ1-4; 8 nucleotides match TRBD1. The V and J ends lost 7 bases and 7 bases, in that order; junction bases with no gene match: 8. Germline assignment: CDR1 LNHDA and CDR2 SQIVND (reference sequence). The CDR3 is 14 residues long. The CDR3 is CASNLGQAGEKLFF. CDR3 nucleotide sequence: TGTGCCAGTAATCTGGGACAGGCCGGTGAAAAACTGTTTTTT.

The J gene is TRBJ2-2, the V gene TRBV4-1, with D maybe TRBD2 (5 bases). The CDR3 consists of 16 residues. Germline assignment: CDR1 MGHRA and CDR2 YSYEKL. Trimming left V 1 base short and J 6 bases short, with 15 bases between. The DNA of the CDR3 is TGCGCCAGCAGCCAAGCATCGGAAGCCGGGGCCGGGGAGCTGTTTTTT. This translates into CASSQASEAGAGELFF.

The genes are TRBV12-5 and TRBJ2-5; the D gene is possibly TRBD2 (5 bases). With 0 bases removed from V and 4 bases from J, the gap between germline ends came to 12 bases. Germline CDR1 LGHNT, CDR2 FRNRAP. The CDR3 is 15 residues long. The CDR3 region has the DNA TGTGCTAGTGGTTTGGTACTAGGCATGGGAGAGACCCAGTACTTC. Amino acid sequence: CASGLVLGMGETQYF. Combining the CDR3 with reference TRBV12-5 and TRBJ2-5 gives the whole variable domain DARVTQTPRHKVTEMGQEVTMRCQPILGHNTVFWYRQTMMQGLELLAYFRNRAPLDDSGMPKDRFSAEMPDATLATLKIQPSEPRDSAVYFCASGLVLGMGETQYFGPGTRLLVL.

Here the CDR3 reads CASSLVRTGGETDTQYF. The CDR3 DNA follows: TGTGCCAGCAGCTTAGTCAGGACAGGGGGAGAGACAGATACGCAGTATTTT. The chain joins TRBV7-8 to TRBJ2-3; 10 bases are a match to TRBD1. CDR3 length: 17 residues. CDR1 is SGHVS, CDR2 FQNEAQ, per germline. V dropped 1 base and J dropped 3; count of bases not matched to a gene: 7.

The chain combines TRBV11-2 with TRBJ1-4, with D perhaps matching TRBD1 (5 bases). Looked up from germline, CDR1 is SGHAT and CDR2 is FQNNGV. There are 15 residues in the CDR3. With 2 bases removed from V and 8 bases from J, the gap between germline ends came to 15 bases. CDR3 coding DNA: TGTGCCAGCAGCTTATACTCAGCGGGGGAAGAAAAACTGTTTTTT. Amino acids: CASSLYSAGEEKLFF.

The rearrangement joins TRBV19 to TRBJ1-2; 7 nucleotides align to TRBD1. Per germline, CDR1 LNHDA and CDR2 SQIVND (reference sequence). The CDR3 totals 14 residues. V shed 5 bases and J 4 bases; nucleotides not matched to a gene: 7. CDR3 DNA sequence: TGTGCCAGTAGTCTGAATAACAGGGGCTATGGCTACACCTTC. This translates into CASSLNNRGYGYTF.

The chain recombines TRBV4-1 with TRBJ2-2; 8 bases are a match to TRBD1. Germline V gene sequence: CDR1 MGHRA, CDR2 YSYEKL. This CDR3 contains 16 residues. V lost 1 base, J lost 7 bases, and 8 bases stayed unmatched. CDR3 nucleotides: TGCGCCAGCAGCCAAGTGCCAGGGGGCTTTGACGGGGAGCTGTTTTTT. It translates to CASSQVPGGFDGELFF.

The chain couples TRBV2 to TRBJ2-3; TRBD2 is a possible D gene (5 bases). The CDR3 covers 14 residues. Germline lookup yields CDR1 SNHLY and CDR2 FYNNEI. Trimming pared 6 bases from V and 0 bases from J, leaving 10 bases between. The CDR3 bases are TGTGCCAGCAGCAGCGGACCCAGCACAGATACGCAGTATTTT. This encodes CASSSGPSTDTQYF.

This sequence joins TRBV12-3 or TRBV12-4 and TRBJ2-5; weak D call: TRBD2 (5 bases). The CDR3 loop spans 13 amino acids. Trimming took 3 bases from V and 3 from J, leaving 8 bases between them. DNA of the CDR3: TGTGCCAGCAGTTTGTACGGGGAAGAGACCCAGTACTTC. It yields the protein CASSLYGEETQYF.

This clone was seen only once. This chain links TRBV6-1 with TRBJ1-2; 7 bases line up with TRBD1. The CDR3 spans 16 residues. From germline, CDR1 is MNHNS and CDR2 SASEGT. V shed 2 bases, J shed 0 bases, and the junction held 6 bases outside the gene matches. The CDR3, as DNA: TGTGCCAGCAGTGAACGTGGGACAGTATCTAACTATGGCTACACCTTC. Residues: CASSERGTVSNYGYTF.

The chain recombines TRBV10-3 with TRBJ2-3, with D maybe TRBD1 (5 bases). Trimming stripped 7 bases from V and 3 bases from J, with 14 bases between. This CDR3 has 14 amino acids. Germline V gene data show CDR1 as ENHRY and CDR2 as SYGVKD. The CDR3 loop reads CAITSDSRTDTQYF. For the CDR3, the DNA is TGTGCCATCACGAGCGACAGTAGGACAGATACGCAGTATTTT.

This clone was detected once. The chain joins TRBV5-4 to TRBJ1-2, with D unclear. CDR1 is SGHNT, CDR2 YYREEE, per germline (reference sequence). Trimming took 1 base from V and 2 from J, leaving 6 bases between them. This CDR3 comprises 13 residues. Here the CDR3 DNA reads TGTGCCAGCAGCTTGTCCGTGAACTATGGCTACACCTTC. It codes for CASSLSVNYGYTF.

V and J are TRBV2 and TRBJ1-6, with D maybe TRBD1 (6 bases). The CDR3 covers 14 residues. With 4 bases removed from V and 9 bases from J, the gap between germline ends came to 13 bases. Per germline, CDR1 SNHLY and CDR2 FYNNEI. The CDR3 DNA reads TGTGCCAGCAGTGGGGGGCAGGGAAGTTCACCCCTCCACTTT. Residues: CASSGGQGSSPLHF.

V and J are TRBV3-1 (or the pseudogene TRBV3-2) and TRBJ2-1; 10 nucleotides agree with TRBD2. V lost 4 bases and J lost 6; bases outside the gene matches: 6. The CDR3 totals 15 residues. From germline, CDR1 is LGHDT and CDR2 YNNKEL (reference sequence). The CDR3 here is CASSPLAGVSNEQFF. CDR3 sequence (DNA): TGTGCCAGCAGCCCCCTAGCGGGAGTAAGCAATGAGCAGTTCTTC.

V gene TRBV3-1 (or the pseudogene TRBV3-2) combines with J gene TRBJ1-2; no reliable D call. This CDR3 comprises 15 residues. Germline lookup yields CDR1 LGHDT and CDR2 YNNKEL (reference sequence). Trimming shortened V by 5 bases and J by 6 bases, and 19 bases separated the two germline ends. CDR3 nucleotide sequence: TGTGCCAGCAGCGCCGGTGAGAGCTTCTCCCATGGCTACACCTTC. Translated: CASSAGESFSHGYTF.

J is TRBJ2-7 and V is TRBV27, with 10 bases matching TRBD2. V lost 5 bases, J lost 3 bases, and 7 bases stayed unmatched. CDR1 is MNHEY, CDR2 SMNVEV, per germline (reference sequence). This CDR3 is 15 amino acids long. Here the CDR3 reads CASSPGSSGSYEQYF. As DNA, the CDR3 is TGTGCCAGCAGTCCCGGATCTAGCGGGAGCTACGAGCAGTACTTC.

V gene TRBV9 combines with J gene TRBJ2-3; 8 bases align to TRBD2. This CDR3 has 16 residues. Germline V CDR1 and CDR2: SGDLS, YYNGEE. Trimming took 0 bases from V and 6 from J; bases not matched to a gene: 9. In DNA form, the CDR3 reads TGTGCCAGCAGCGTAGAGGGCGGGGGGCCCTGGGATACGCAGTATTTT. It codes for CASSVEGGGPWDTQYF.